This T cell receptor (beta chain) was captured in a study of T cells after posttransplantation cyclophosphamide. Whole-study results and caveats: Recipient CMV seropositivity and CMV reactivation strongly tracked TRB clonality. Later post-transplant blood repertoires were often dominated by donor CD8+ memory clones. Skin or GI-infiltrating T cells shared few TRB sequences with blood.

The related graft donor's blood sample was taken on the day of bone marrow donation. The germline CDR1 and CDR2 sequences are MNHEY and SVGAGI. V was pared by 0 bases and J by 5 bases, with 11 bases between. This CDR3 comprises 15 residues. Measured with immunoSEQ multiplex PCR; TCRdb has only the in-frame clones, and not every one. The repertoire has tens of thousands of clones, approximately 92% of them found once; the top ten carry approximately 2.7%. This clone was seen just once. Its antigen is unknown. The receptor was isolated from a woman under 40 in good health and a related stem cell transplant donor. Input material: PBMCs. This chain connects TRBV6-5 to TRBJ2-1; D ambiguous. The CDR3 nucleotides read TGTGCCAGCAGTTACTCGATGGGCCGGAACAATGAGCAGTTCTTC. Protein product: CASSYSMGRNNEQFF.